This entry is about one TCR beta chain. Its antigen is unknown. This CDR3 is 19 amino acids long. The germline V gene has CDR1 MGHDK and CDR2 SYGVNS. Trimming left V 5 bases short and J 0 bases short, with 26 bases between. The sample originates from a study of identical twins. TCRdb re-called the 5' RACE reads through MiXCR, storing one row per CDR3 protein. The repertoire holds about 260,000 distinct CDR3 sequences, with approximately 7% as singletons. Findings of the study overall: Cord blood's abundant beta clonotypes had fewer insertions, unlike memory repertoires. Within beta out-of-frame sequences, the excess sharing observed between twins was weaker.

These data were also reused for a study on yellow fever vaccine responses in identical twins.

This chain uses TRBV25-1 with TRBJ2-7; D unresolved. The TCR comes from a woman between 18 and 29 years old in good health. The sequenced sample consisted of memory (CD45RO+) T cells sorted from blood. CDR3 protein: CASSPQATESERSSYEQYF. CDR3 in DNA: TGTGCCAGCAGTCCCCAGGCGACCGAATCTGAACGAAGCTCCTACGAGCAGTACTTC.